Sequencing of this T cell receptor beta chain was carried out in a study of T cells in Graves' hyperthyroidism and ophthalmopathy. This clonotype turned up a few times. The junction differs from germline at one of its ends, possibly a read error. In germline, CDR1 is ENHRY, CDR2 SYGVKD. CDR3 length equals 14 residues. TCR beta CDR3 region amplification was performed from RNA transcripts. First-round RT-PCR targeting the TCR CDR3 was performed with the HTBI primer set. TCRdb processed the multiplex PCR reads anew with MiXCR; each CDR3 protein has one entry. The sample contains fewer than 450,000 distinct CDR3 sequences, approximately 18% of which appear only once.

The sequenced sample was blood. This TCR was recovered from a woman aged 30 to 39 with Graves' hyperthyroidism that later progressed to Graves' ophthalmopathy. The chain is built from TRBV10-3 and TRBJ1-1; 7 nucleotides match TRBD1. For the CDR3, the DNA is TGTGCCGTCAGTGAGTCGACAGGGATCCCTGAAGCTTTCTTT. Translated, it gives CAVSESTGIPEAFF.